This record concerns one T cell receptor (beta chain) sequence. Method: immunoSEQ multiplex PCR; TCRdb's copy keeps in-frame clones and lacks some. The sample has tens of thousands of clones, just under 95% seen once. Peripheral blood was collected from the related graft donor on the marrow donation day. The data were obtained in a study of T cells after posttransplantation cyclophosphamide. Trimming shortened V by 6 bases and J by 1 base, and 12 bases separated the two germline ends. Germline V CDR1 and CDR2: MRHNA, SNTAGT. The CDR3 has 14 residues. Source material: PBMCs. V usage is TRBV6-4 and J usage is TRBJ1-1; possibly TRBD1 for D (5 bases). This TCR derives from a woman younger than 45 in good health and a related stem cell transplant donor. The CDR3 DNA reads as TGTGCCAGCAGAGCCCAGGGTGGGAACACTGAAGCTTTCTTT. Its translation: CASRAQGGNTEAFF.